Each of the 5 T cell receptor beta chains below was sequenced from the same sample in a study of T cell responses to AZD1222 COVID-19 vaccine. Profiled with immunoSEQ multiplex PCR; TCRdb holds only in-frame clones, not every one. The sample lists 85,000 to 95,000 clones, around nine tenths occurring once. The source material was peripheral blood, sampled 28 days after the second AZD1222 dose. These receptor sequences come from an adult who received the AZD1222 COVID-19 vaccine.

This sequence joins TRBV24-1 and TRBJ2-1; 9 bases map to TRBD1. Germline CDR1 is KGHDR and CDR2 is SFDVKD. The length of the CDR3 is 16 residues. V shed 2 bases, J shed 2 bases, and the junction held 3 bases outside the gene matches. The CDR3 region is CATSDSQGAAYNEQFF. In nucleotides, the CDR3 is TGTGCCACCAGTGATTCACAGGGGGCGGCCTACAATGAGCAGTTCTTC.

This chain uses TRBV5-1 with TRBJ1-2; 10 bases agree with TRBD1. The CDR3 extends over 14 amino acids. With V trimmed by 4 bases and J by 8 bases, 8 bases remained unmatched. The germline V gene encodes CDR1 SGHRS and CDR2 YFSETQ. The CDR3 loop is CASSTDRGPEGYTF. CDR3 bases: TGCGCCAGCAGCACCGACAGGGGGCCTGAAGGCTACACCTTC.

This chain uses TRBV6-5 with TRBJ2-3; D gene uncertain. V gave up 6 bases and J gave up 1 base, with 11 bases separating them. The CDR3 length is 14 residues. Germline V CDR1 and CDR2: MNHEY, SVGAGI. The DNA of the CDR3 is TGTGCCAGCAGACCCCGGGTAGGCACAGATACGCAGTATTTT. Translating it yields CASRPRVGTDTQYF.

This clone was counted between two and nine times. The rearrangement uses TRBV5-1 and TRBJ2-1; D tentatively fits TRBD1 or TRBD2 (5 bases each). V lost 0 bases, J lost 6 bases, and 25 bases lay in between. This CDR3 region has 19 residues. Per the germline V gene, CDR1 is SGHRS and CDR2 is YFSETQ. The CDR3 region has the DNA TGCGCCAGCAGCTTGGAGGGGAGAACACGACATAAGGGTATCAATGAGCAGTTCTTC. As protein: CASSLEGRTRHKGINEQFF.

This clone appeared once. The J gene is TRBJ2-2, the V gene TRBV4-1; a possible D gene is TRBD1 (6 bases). The CDR3 is made up of 15 amino acids. V lost 3 bases and J lost 1, with 9 bases in between. The V gene's germline CDR1 is MGHRA and CDR2 YSYEKL. The CDR3 coding sequence is TGCGCCAGCAGCCACTGGACAGAGAACACCGGGGAGCTGTTTTTT. This translates into CASSHWTENTGELFF.